Presented here are 32 T cell receptor beta chains from one specimen sequenced in a study of shared clonotypes between healthy human individuals. The protocol was immunoSEQ multiplex PCR, while the TCRdb copy is restricted to in-frame clones and leaves out a portion. The sample consists of roughly 680,000 clones, over 60% of them appearing once. The sequencing sample was made of memory CD4+ T cells sorted from blood. Subset given: CD45RA-negative fraction. The receptors derive from a woman aged 25-40 years in good health.

The gene calls are TRBV5-1 and TRBJ1-5; D may be TRBD1 (5 bases). Germline V gene lookup returns CDR1 SGHRS and CDR2 YFSETQ. Trimming left V 5 bases short and J 4 bases short, with 10 bases between. The length of the CDR3 is 13 residues. CDR3 residues: CASSRDLNQPQHF. CDR3 bases: TGCGCCAGCAGTCGGGACCTAAATCAGCCCCAGCATTTT.

This chain connects TRBV7-9 to TRBJ1-6; D is undetermined. The CDR3 has 13 residues. V dropped 1 base and J dropped 7 bases, with 5 bases sitting between them. Looked up from germline, CDR1 is SEHNR and CDR2 is FQNEAQ (reference sequence). CDR3 coding DNA: TGTGCCAGCAGCTTAGATCCCAATTCACCCCTCCACTTT. This gives the protein CASSLDPNSPLHF.

The sample holds a few counts of this clone. V is TRBV28 and J is TRBJ1-2; maybe TRBD1 (5 bases). The CDR3 is 12 residues long. The ends were cut back, 1 base at V and 7 bases at J, with 7 bases in the middle. The V gene's germline CDR1 is MDHEN and CDR2 SYDVKM. The DNA of the CDR3 is TGTGCCAGCAGTTTATTAACAGGTGGCTACACCTTC. Its protein is CASSLLTGGYTF.

The chain employs TRBV6-5 and TRBJ2-1; 8 nucleotides match TRBD1. The CDR3 sequence is 15 residues long. CDR1 MNHEY and CDR2 SVGAGI come from the germline V gene. Unmatched junction bases numbered 5, after V lost 7 bases and J lost 0 bases. The CDR3 bases are TGTGCCAGCAAAGAAGACAGGGGCTCCTACAATGAGCAGTTCTTC. It specifies CASKEDRGSYNEQFF.

The chain couples TRBV25-1 to TRBJ2-1; 8 bases fit TRBD2. The V gene's germline CDR1 is MGHDK and CDR2 SYGVNS. The length of the CDR3 is 16 residues. V lost 2 bases to trimming and J lost 6 bases; unmatched junction nucleotides: 9. CDR3 nucleotide sequence: TGTGCCAGCAGTGAAGGCGTGCGGGAGGTTAGCAATGAGCAGTTCTTC. Protein: CASSEGVREVSNEQFF.

The gene calls are TRBV18 and TRBJ2-3, with TRBD2 as a possible D gene (5 bases). The CDR3 runs 16 residues. Trimming removed 6 bases at V and 0 bases at J, with 16 bases between. Germline V gene sequence: CDR1 KGHSH, CDR2 LQKENI. In nucleotides, the CDR3 is TGTGCCAGCTCTCGGACTCCAAGGTCTAGCACAGATACGCAGTATTTT. Its translation is CASSRTPRSSTDTQYF.

The chain combines TRBV18 with TRBJ1-2; 7 nucleotides agree with TRBD1. Losses at the gene ends were 6 bases for V and 4 bases for J; bases not matched to a gene: 11. Germline V gene lookup returns CDR1 KGHSH and CDR2 LQKENI. The CDR3 loop spans 15 amino acids. CDR3 region: CASSRASNRGYGYTF. CDR3 nucleotides: TGTGCCAGCTCCCGGGCGTCGAACAGGGGCTATGGCTACACCTTC.

This clone was detected only once. The chain uses TRBV19 and TRBJ2-2, with 8 bases matching TRBD1. The CDR3 is made up of 17 amino acids. V lost 1 base and J lost 5; bases outside the gene matches: 9. Germline values: CDR1 LNHDA, CDR2 SQIVND (reference sequence). The CDR3 DNA reads as TGTGCCAGTAGTATAGGGGGCCAGGGGGCGCGAACCGGGGAGCTGTTTTTT. Translation: CASSIGGQGARTGELFF.

The chain joins TRBV18 to TRBJ2-1, with D possibly called TRBD1 or TRBD2 (6 bases each). The CDR3 contains 14 residues. Between the trimmed V and J ends, which lost 4 bases and 4 bases, there was a span of 11 bases. In germline, CDR1 is KGHSH, CDR2 LQKENI. Here the CDR3 reads CASSRGGSYNEQFF. Here the CDR3 DNA reads TGTGCCAGCTCACGAGGGGGGTCTTACAATGAGCAGTTCTTC.

The chain uses TRBV4-2 and TRBJ1-2, with TRBD1 matching over 7 bases. Germline CDR1 reads LGHNA; CDR2 reads YNFKEQ. The CDR3 length is 15 residues. V shed 1 base, J shed 4 bases, and the junction held 6 bases outside the gene matches. The CDR3 DNA is TGTGCCAGCAGCCAAGGTCAGGGGGATATCTATGGCTACACCTTC. Residues: CASSQGQGDIYGYTF.

On this clone itself: The sample has other DNA sequences that encode this CDR3 too. The chain carries TRBV6-1 and TRBJ2-7; D gene ambiguous. Trimming cost V 5 bases and J 0 bases, with 5 bases left between them. The CDR3 has 12 residues. Germline V gene sequence: CDR1 MNHNS, CDR2 SASEGT. CDR3 coding DNA: TGTGCCAGCAGTCTTAGCTCCTACGAGCAGTACTTC. Protein product: CASSLSSYEQYF.

The chain links TRBV2 to TRBJ2-3; 14 nucleotides align to TRBD2. The V segment lost 2 bases and the J segment 5 bases; nucleotides outside the gene matches: 12. The CDR3 is 19 amino acids. CDR1 and CDR2 from the germline V gene are SNHLY and FYNNEI. This CDR3 is CASSEFLQTGLAGVDTQYF. As DNA, the CDR3 is TGTGCCAGCAGTGAATTTTTGCAGACGGGACTAGCGGGAGTAGATACGCAGTATTTT. Full variable domain (remainder filled in from reference TRBV2 and TRBJ2-3): EPEVTQTPSHQVTQMGQEVILRCVPISNHLYFYWYRQILGQKVEFLVSFYNNEISEKSEIFDDQFSVERPDGSNFTLKIRSTKLEDSAMYFCASSEFLQTGLAGVDTQYFGPGTRLTVL.

With respect to this clone: This sequence is one base from a far larger clone and is likely a read error. Other DNA sequences in this sample translate to the same CDR3. J is TRBJ2-7 and V is TRBV5-1; D not certain. This CDR3 is built from 14 residues. With 0 bases removed from V and 0 bases from J, the gap between germline ends came to 7 bases. Germline values: CDR1 SGHRS, CDR2 YFSETQ. The CDR3 loop reads CASSLAGSSYEQYF. Written as DNA, the CDR3 is TGCGCCAGCAGCTTGGCCGGAAGCTCCTACGAGCAGTACTTC.

CDR3 in DNA: TGTGCCAGCAGTTTAGGGGGGACCAAAGGGAATGAGCAGTTCTTC. This encodes CASSLGGTKGNEQFF. The V call is TRBV28, the J call TRBJ2-1; D perhaps matches TRBD2 (6 bases). The ends were cut back, 2 bases at V and 7 bases at J, with 15 bases in the middle. Germline V gene lookup returns CDR1 MDHEN and CDR2 SYDVKM. This CDR3 region has 15 residues.

J is TRBJ2-5 and V is TRBV27, with 7 nucleotides matching TRBD1. The CDR3 runs to 13 residues. V was clipped by 5 bases and J by 5 bases; unmatched bases: 5. CDR1 and CDR2 from the germline V gene are MNHEY and SMNVEV (reference sequence). CDR3 region: CASSQQGRETQYF. As DNA, the CDR3 is TGTGCCAGCAGTCAACAGGGGCGGGAGACCCAGTACTTC.

The table lists this clone with a count of one. The chain joins TRBV18 to TRBJ1-1; tentative D call: TRBD1 (5 bases). Germline V gene sequence: CDR1 KGHSH, CDR2 LQKENI. The CDR3 runs to 16 residues. V lost 4 bases and J lost 0, with 15 bases in between. CDR3: CASSRSMTEMNTEAFF. CDR3 bases: TGTGCCAGCTCACGGAGTATGACAGAAATGAACACTGAAGCTTTCTTT. The full variable domain, completed using reference TRBV18 and TRBJ1-1, is NAGVMQNPRHLVRRRGQEARLRCSPMKGHSHVYWYRQLPEEGLKFMVYLQKENIIDESGMPKERFSAEFPKEGPSILRIQQVVRGDSAAYFCASSRSMTEMNTEAFFGQGTRLTVV.

The chain carries TRBV27 and TRBJ2-7; possibly TRBD2 for D (6 bases). The germline V and J ends were trimmed by 3 bases and 9 bases, with 15 bases remaining between them. Per the germline V gene, CDR1 is MNHEY and CDR2 is SMNVEV (reference sequence). This CDR3 comprises 13 residues. CDR3 in amino acids: CASSFVSSGVQYF. In DNA, the CDR3 is TGTGCCAGCAGTTTCGTATCTTCGGGGGTGCAGTACTTC.

The genes are TRBV6-1 and TRBJ2-4; D not certain. This CDR3 region has 14 residues. Between the trimmed V and J ends, which lost 3 bases and 6 bases, there was a span of 12 bases. CDR1 is MNHNS, CDR2 SASEGT, per germline. The CDR3 DNA reads TGTGCCAGCAGTGACGTACTCTATGGAAACATTCAGTACTTC. Translating gives CASSDVLYGNIQYF.

This chain uses TRBV18 with TRBJ1-5; D unresolved. The germline V gene encodes CDR1 KGHSH and CDR2 LQKENI. This CDR3 has 14 amino acids. V lost 1 base, J lost 0 bases, and 4 bases lay in between. The CDR3, as DNA: TGTGCCAGCTCACCACAAAGTAGCAATCAGCCCCAGCATTTT. This codes for CASSPQSSNQPQHF.

The chain is built from TRBV5-7 and TRBJ2-5; D ambiguous. TRBV5-7 is flagged as an ORF with uncertain function. The CDR3 contains 13 residues. Trimming removed 0 bases at V and 1 base at J, with 4 bases between. DNA for the CDR3: TGTGCCAGCAGCTTGGTAGGCCAAGAGACCCAGTACTTC. Protein product: CASSLVGQETQYF.

The chain couples TRBV19 to TRBJ2-1; 8 nucleotides line up with TRBD2. There are 18 residues in the CDR3. With V trimmed by 3 bases and J by 5 bases, 15 bases remained unmatched. The germline V gene has CDR1 LNHDA and CDR2 SQIVND (reference sequence). In DNA, the CDR3 is TGTGCCAGTAGTATTGGTTCCCCCGTAGCGGGATTCCACAATGAGCAGTTCTTC. It encodes CASSIGSPVAGFHNEQFF.

This chain connects TRBV23-1 to TRBJ2-5; the D gene is possibly TRBD2 (6 bases). The DNA end is more similar to TRBJ2-7, so the J call may be wrong. TRBV23-1 is recorded as an ORF, its role being uncertain. This CDR3 comprises 14 residues. The CDR3, as DNA: TGCGCCAGCAGTTGGGGACTGGATCCCTACGAGCAGTACTTC. It translates to CASSWGLDPYEQYF.

V usage is TRBV5-4 and J usage is TRBJ2-7; a possible D gene is TRBD1 (8 bases). This CDR3 is built from 16 residues. The V and J ends lost 4 bases and 3 bases respectively, with 20 bases between them. Germline CDR1 reads SGHNT; CDR2 reads YYREEE (reference sequence). Here the CDR3 reads CASSGGDRPGLYEQYF. The DNA for the CDR3 is TGTGCCAGCAGCGGGGGGGACAGGCCGGGTCTCTACGAGCAGTACTTC.

This chain uses TRBV4-1 with TRBJ2-2; D is possibly TRBD1 or TRBD2 (7 bases each). The CDR3 spans 16 residues. Germline V gene sequence: CDR1 MGHRA, CDR2 YSYEKL. The V end was cut by 0 bases, the J end by 6 bases, with 14 bases between. The CDR3 DNA is TGCGCCAGCAGCCAAGAGGGCAGGGGGGGGTCCGGGGAGCTGTTTTTT. Translated: CASSQEGRGGSGELFF.

The chain has TRBV5-4 and TRBJ2-3; D is possibly TRBD2 (6 bases). Germline values: CDR1 SGHNT, CDR2 YYREEE (reference sequence). The CDR3 covers 13 residues. Deletions cut 6 bases from V and 6 bases from J, with 14 bases between. The CDR3 loop reads CASTRGSEDTQYF. The DNA for the CDR3 is TGTGCCAGCACCCGGGGGAGCGAGGATACGCAGTATTTT.

In this sample, this clone turned up a few times. The V and J genes are TRBV7-2 and TRBJ1-3; no clear D gene. Per germline, CDR1 SGHTA and CDR2 FQGNSA. The CDR3 contains 14 residues. V lost 5 bases to trimming and J lost 2 bases, with 10 bases between them. The CDR3 protein is CASSPAGTGNTIYF. The CDR3 DNA is TGTGCCAGCAGCCCCGCTGGAACTGGAAACACCATATATTTT.

The chain links TRBV4-1 to TRBJ2-5; the D gene is possibly TRBD1 (6 bases). This CDR3 comprises 12 residues. The germline V and J ends were trimmed by 8 bases and 4 bases, with 11 bases remaining between them. CDR1 MGHRA and CDR2 YSYEKL come from the germline V gene. CDR3 in DNA: TGCGCCAGCCCCAGGGGTGCAGAGACCCAGTACTTC. It codes for CASPRGAETQYF.

This clone has just a few counts. The chain couples TRBV13 to TRBJ2-3; D is unclear. There are 15 residues in the CDR3. V lost 3 bases, J lost 3 bases, and 13 bases lay in between. The germline CDR1 and CDR2 sequences are PRHDT and FYEKMQ (reference sequence). CDR3 nucleotides: TGTGCCAGCAGCTTGCGCATGGGTGAGACAGATACGCAGTATTTT. This encodes CASSLRMGETDTQYF.

This chain links TRBV19 with TRBJ2-5; D is uncertain. V was pared by 10 bases and J by 0 bases, with 12 bases between. Per germline, CDR1 LNHDA and CDR2 SQIVND (reference sequence). This CDR3 is 13 amino acids long. In nucleotides, the CDR3 is TGTGCCACGGTCGGTATTTACCAAGAGACCCAGTACTTC. This gives the protein CATVGIYQETQYF.

The V gene is TRBV7-2, the J gene TRBJ1-5, with no clear D. The germline V gene has CDR1 SGHTA and CDR2 FQGNSA. The CDR3 consists of 15 residues. V shed 5 bases and J shed 4 bases, with 15 bases lying between them. Here the CDR3 reads CASSTTVLTNQPQHF. In DNA form, the CDR3 reads TGTGCCAGCAGCACGACGGTGCTTACGAATCAGCCCCAGCATTTT.

The rearrangement uses TRBV28 and TRBJ1-2, with TRBD1 identical over 12 bases. This CDR3 comprises 15 residues. V shed 5 bases, J shed 4 bases, and the junction held 5 bases outside the gene matches. Germline values: CDR1 MDHEN, CDR2 SYDVKM. The CDR3 nucleotides are TGTGCCAGCAGTCCCGGGACAGGGGGCCTCTATGGCTACACCTTC. This sequence encodes CASSPGTGGLYGYTF.

CDR3: CASSLSPRGPQHF. The CDR3 DNA is TGTGCCAGCAGCTTAAGCCCTCGGGGGCCCCAGCATTTT. V is TRBV7-9 and J is TRBJ1-5, with no clear D. The length of the CDR3 is 13 residues. Looked up from germline, CDR1 is SEHNR and CDR2 is FQNEAQ (reference sequence). The V and J ends lost 2 bases and 9 bases respectively, with 11 bases between them.